This T cell receptor beta chain stems from a study of graft-versus-host responses after intestinal transplantation. Across the study: Recipients obtained multivisceral, liver-intestinal, or isolated intestinal transplants. Uniformly, recipients were administered anti-thymocyte globulin induction with subsequent tacrolimus and steroids for two to three years. General study findings and limits: Early after transplant, HvG declines were associated with peak levels of circulating GvH clones. GvH clonotypes were identified within recipient marrow, with a subset emerging first in ileum or blood.

With respect to this clone: Its antigen is not identified.

Generated by immunoSEQ multiplex PCR, the TCRdb table keeps only in-frame clones and is missing some. The sample contains about 94,000 clones, roughly 90% of which appear only once. V dropped 4 bases and J dropped 6; count of bases not matched to a gene: 9. The CDR3 sequence is 16 residues long. Germline loops: CDR1 SEHNR, CDR2 FQNEAQ (reference sequence). The chain is built from TRBV7-9 and TRBJ2-3; 11 bases are shared with TRBD2. The sequence was obtained from a human donor who received an intestinal transplant. This specimen was unstimulated CD8+ T cells sorted from spleen or lymph node cells, taken before intestinal transplant. CDR3 DNA sequence: TGTGCCAGCAGCTCCTCTAGCGGGAGGCCGAGGGATACGCAGTATTTT. Protein product: CASSSSSGRPRDTQYF.